These T cell receptor beta chains were read from a single sample in a study of beta chain features in type 1 diabetes. The assay was immunoSEQ multiplex PCR, and TCRdb's table has in-frame clones only and misses some. The sample carries 150,000 or so clones, more than 9.5% recorded once. The sample consisted of central memory CD4+ T cells from blood. These receptors were obtained from a man between 18 and 35 years old in good health. CDR3s include the opening cysteine and the closing phenylalanine or tryptophan. D genes are given only for firm matches. The size field is filled for only some rows; it gives once, few, many or a size class.

d_gene,j_gene,len,abundance,v_gene,CDR3nt,CDR3aa
TRBD1,TRBJ1-2,16,NA,TRBV27,TGTGCCAGCAGCCTAACAGGGGAGAGGCCTACCTATGGCTACACCTTC,CASSLTGERPTYGYTF
TRBD2,TRBJ2-1,12,NA,TRBV29-1,TGCAGCGCCCTAGCGGGGGTCGATGAGCAGTTCTTC,CSALAGVDEQFF
NA,TRBJ2-2,15,few,TRBV7-2,TGTGCCAGCAGCTTAGGGTGGCAGGCCACCGGGGAGCTGTTTTTT,CASSLGWQATGELFF
NA,TRBJ2-5,14,few,TRBV7-2,TGTGCCAGCAGCATCGAGTGGGGCCAAGAGACCCAGTACTTC,CASSIEWGQETQYF
NA,TRBJ2-1,17,many,TRBV21-1,TGTGCCAGCAGCAAAGTGACAGAAGAGATCGGGAGAAATGAGCAGTTCTTC,CASSKVTEEIGRNEQFF
NA,TRBJ2-5,14,few,TRBV13,TGTGCCAGCAGCTTAGAATACTCCCCGGGCACCCAGTACTTC,CASSLEYSPGTQYF
TRBD1,TRBJ2-7,15,few,TRBV6-5,TGTGCCAGCAGCCAACTCGGGACAGGGGTCTACGAGCAGTACTTC,CASSQLGTGVYEQYF
TRBD1,TRBJ1-6,15,NA,TRBV4-3,TGCGCCAGCAGCCAAGATCCAGGGGGCGCGTCACCCCTCCACTTT,CASSQDPGGASPLHF
NA,TRBJ1-4,16,many,TRBV7-6,TGTGCCAGCAGCTCCCCCCGGAAGCGGGCGTCTGAAAAACTGTTTTTT,CASSSPRKRASEKLFF
TRBD2,TRBJ2-1,16,few,TRBV4-3,TGCGCCAGCAGCCAAGACCAGGCGGGAGGGGACAATGAGCAGTTCTTC,CASSQDQAGGDNEQFF
NA,TRBJ2-1,16,NA,TRBV5-4,TGTGCCAGCAGCTTGAGGGCCCGTATACACGGCAATGAGCAGTTCTTC,CASSLRARIHGNEQFF
NA,TRBJ2-3,14,few,TRBV14,TGTGCCAGCAGCCAAGATCACAGCACAGATACGCAGTATTTT,CASSQDHSTDTQYF
NA,TRBJ2-7,13,few,TRBV27,TGTGCCAGCAGTTTACTAGGGACCGTCGAGCAGTACTTC,CASSLLGTVEQYF
TRBD2,TRBJ2-3,13,few,TRBV10-3,TGTGCCGCATCTAGCGGGGGGCCTAATACGCAGTATTTT,CAASSGGPNTQYF
NA,TRBJ2-2,15,NA,TRBV5-1,TGCGCCAGCAGCCCAGCTGTCGCGAACACCGGGGAGCTGTTTTTT,CASSPAVANTGELFF
NA,TRBJ1-2,15,NA,TRBV4-3,TGCGCCAGCAGCCAAGCTCGGTTCGTCGACTATGGCTACACCTTC,CASSQARFVDYGYTF
NA,TRBJ2-7,12,NA,TRBV2,TGTGCCAGCACCAAGGAACTCTACGAGCAGTACTTC,CASTKELYEQYF
NA,TRBJ2-1,14,NA,TRBV7-9,TGTGCCAGCAGCTTACTTCTTGGGTCTGGTGAGCAGTTCTTC,CASSLLLGSGEQFF
NA,TRBJ2-3,13,NA,TRBV6-1,TGTGCCAGCAGTGAAACCCCTCGGGATACGCAGTATTTT,CASSETPRDTQYF
TRBD1,TRBJ2-2,14,few,TRBV5-1,TGCGCCAGCAGCTGGGACAGGGCGACCGGGGAGCTGTTTTTT,CASSWDRATGELFF
TRBD1,TRBJ2-3,15,few,TRBV7-9,TGTGCCAGCAGACGACAGGGGGCTAGCACAGATACGCAGTATTTT,CASRRQGASTDTQYF
TRBD1,TRBJ2-5,15,few,TRBV4-3,TGCGCCAGCAGCCCAGACAGGGCCCGTCAAGAGACCCAGTACTTC,CASSPDRARQETQYF
NA,TRBJ2-5,16,NA,TRBV9,TGTGCCAGCAGCGCCGGGAGAGGTGGTTTCCAAGAGACCCAGTACTTC,CASSAGRGGFQETQYF
NA,TRBJ2-6,17,few,TRBV14,TGTGCCAGCAGGAGACAGGCACCGAGCTCTGGGGCCAACGTCCTGACTTTC,CASRRQAPSSGANVLTF
NA,TRBJ1-2,14,few,TRBV9,TGTGCCAGCAGCGTAGCTGCAGGAAAGGCTGGCTACACCTTC,CASSVAAGKAGYTF
TRBD1,TRBJ2-7,16,NA,TRBV9,TGTGCCAGCAGCGTAGGAGGACAGGGAATAGGCTACGAGCAGTACTTC,CASSVGGQGIGYEQYF
NA,TRBJ1-1,14,NA,TRBV25-1,TGTGCCAGCAGTATGGGCAGGGCGAACACTGAAGCTTTCTTT,CASSMGRANTEAFF
NA,TRBJ1-2,13,few,TRBV7-2,TGTGCCAGCAGCTTACAGGGGAACTATGGCTACACCTTC,CASSLQGNYGYTF
TRBD1,TRBJ1-5,14,once,TRBV28,TGTGCCAGCAGTTTTCCGGAAGGGGGCCAGCCCCAGCATTTT,CASSFPEGGQPQHF
NA,TRBJ2-5,17,NA,TRBV1,TGCACCAGCAGCCAAGCTAGCGGGGGGGCCTCAGGAGAGACCCAGTACTTC,CTSSQASGGASGETQYF
NA,TRBJ2-7,12,few,TRBV28,TGTGCCAGCAGATCCACAGGGTACGAGCAGTACTTC,CASRSTGYEQYF
TRBD2,TRBJ2-1,12,few,TRBV28,TGTGCCAGCACCGGACTAGGCAATGAGCAGTTCTTC,CASTGLGNEQFF
TRBD1,TRBJ2-7,13,NA,TRBV30,TGTGCCTGGAGTAAAGGGGGCCCTTACGAGCAGTACTTC,CAWSKGGPYEQYF
NA,TRBJ1-1,13,NA,TRBV6-1,TGTGCCAGCATTAACCTCAGGGTAACTGAAGCTTTCTTT,CASINLRVTEAFF
NA,TRBJ2-4,14,NA,TRBV7-6,TGTGCCAGCAGCTTGGGGGCAGAGAAAAACATTCAGTACTTC,CASSLGAEKNIQYF
NA,TRBJ2-7,14,few,TRBV14,TGTGCCAGCAGCCCCCCAGGGAGTCCCTACGAGCAGTACTTC,CASSPPGSPYEQYF
NA,TRBJ2-5,13,few,TRBV19,TGTGCCAGTAGTAAGACAGATCAAGAGACCCAGTACTTC,CASSKTDQETQYF
NA,TRBJ2-2,14,few,TRBV5-1,TGCGCCAGCAGTCAAATTTCGAACACCGGGGAGCTGTTTTTT,CASSQISNTGELFF
NA,TRBJ2-2,15,NA,TRBV5-1,TGCGCCAGCAGCTCCGATGGCGCGAACACCGGGGAGCTGTTTTTT,CASSSDGANTGELFF
NA,TRBJ1-3,15,NA,TRBV10-3,TGTGCCATCAGAGGGGGGCTTCCCTCTGGAAACACCATATATTTT,CAIRGGLPSGNTIYF
TRBD2,TRBJ2-3,16,NA,TRBV7-3,TGTGCCAGCAGCTTAACGGTGGGAGGGCCCACAGATACGCAGTATTTT,CASSLTVGGPTDTQYF